Sequencing of this T cell receptor beta chain was carried out in a study of OX40 agonist ivuxolimab in advanced cancers. Study observations and caveats: Clonal expansion from baseline to week 6 occurred in both CD4+ and CD8+ T cells.

Worth noting for this clone: Its cognate antigen is unknown.

Libraries were prepared by immunoSEQ multiplex PCR; TCRdb keeps only in-frame clonotypes and omits some of them. The sample contains 60,000 to 65,000 clones, about four fifths of which appear only once. V lost 8 bases and J lost 2; bases outside the gene matches: 11. Germline CDR1 reads ENHRY; CDR2 reads SYGVKD. This CDR3 comprises 17 residues. The chain links TRBV10-3 to TRBJ2-2, with 10 bases lining up with TRBD1. This clonotype was sampled from an adult with an advanced solid tumor such as melanoma, head and neck, liver or kidney cancer. The sequencing here drew on CD4+ or CD8+ T cells sorted from blood, taken in a trial of the OX40 agonist ivuxolimab. The CDR3 DNA follows: TGTGCCATCCGACCCGGGACAGGGGTGGTAAACACCGGGGAGCTGTTTTTT. It encodes CAIRPGTGVVNTGELFF.